This T cell receptor (delta chain) appears in the sequencing data of a study of gamma-delta T cells after stem cell transplantation. Germline loops: CDR1 GEAIGNYY, CDR2 EKD. With 0 bases clipped from V and 0 bases from J, the junction kept 8 bases outside the gene matches. The CDR3 loop spans 20 amino acids. TCRdb processed the RT-PCR reads again with the CATT caller. The sample comprises some 2,300 delta-chain clones, roughly 18% of which are singletons, and 20% to 25% rests with the top ten. The chain links TRDV2 to TRDJ3; 9 positions match TRDD3. The sequence came from a human donor. It is not recorded whose cells these are; they may come from a transplant donor. Sample: gamma-delta T cells. The CDR3 is CACDTAGGFVSSWDTRQMFF. In DNA form, the CDR3 reads TGTGCCTGTGACACCGCTGGGGGATTCGTTAGCTCCTGGGACACCCGACAGATGTTTTTC.